This T cell receptor (beta chain) emerged from a study of T cells in localized non-small cell lung cancer. Findings and limits, study-wide: Higher blood T cell density tracked longer overall survival. Uninvolved adjacent lung showed the highest T cell clonality, exceeding tumor. Owing to sequencing of a solitary tumor region, heterogeneity cannot be discounted.

As concerns this clone: No antigen is known for it.

The CDR3 runs 14 residues. CDR1 and CDR2 from the germline V gene are MNHNY and SVGAGI (reference sequence). Trimming removed 4 bases at V and 8 bases at J, with 17 bases between. Generated by immunoSEQ multiplex PCR, the TCRdb table keeps only in-frame clones and is missing some. The sample shows approximately 64,000 clones, approximately 87% of them seen only once. The source material was peripheral blood, sampled before any cancer treatment. This rearrangement joins TRBV6-6 to TRBJ1-1, with unresolved D. The source of this sequence is a woman between 40 and 69 years old with stage I lung adenocarcinoma. The CDR3 spells CASSFEGWVNEAFF. The CDR3, as DNA: TGTGCCAGCAGTTTTGAGGGATGGGTAAACGAAGCTTTCTTT.